This T cell receptor beta chain appears in the sequencing data of a study of T cells in Graves' hyperthyroidism and ophthalmopathy. Study-level points and caveats: Blood also contained most expanded thyroid clonotypes above 0.001.

This clonotype was detected many times. The antigen is undetermined. RNA transcripts yielded amplified TCR beta CDR3 regions. Researchers ran a first-round RT-PCR on the TCR CDR3 using the HTBI primer set. TCRdb re-called the multiplex PCR reads with MiXCR, one entry per CDR3 protein. In the table there are 490,000 or so distinct CDR3 sequences, about 46% of which are singletons. Sequencing used peripheral blood or thyroid tissue (not recorded which). The clonotype comes from an adult woman with Graves' disease, either hyperthyroidism or ophthalmopathy (not recorded which).

The CDR3 here is CASSRTGGGDYGYTF. In DNA form, the CDR3 reads TGCGCCAGCAGCCGGACGGGAGGGGGGGACTATGGCTACACCTTC. V and J are TRBV4-1 and TRBJ1-2, with TRBD1 as a possible D gene (6 bases). This CDR3 is 15 amino acids long. V was cut by 4 bases and J by 3 bases, with 15 bases left in between. Per the germline V gene, CDR1 is MGHRA and CDR2 is YSYEKL.